The 13 T cell receptor beta chains below come from one sample, sequenced in a study of patients and donors after allogeneic stem cell transplantation. TCRdb called the RT-PCR reads again in MiXCR, with one record for every CDR3 protein. The table lists approximately 88,000 distinct CDR3 sequences, approximately 5% of them singletons, with about 3% in the top ten. Material: blood, either unsorted or a sorted T cell fraction (not recorded which). The receptor set was obtained from a human donor who was either an allogeneic HSCT recipient or a stem cell or donor lymphocyte infusion donor (not recorded which). It is not recorded whose cells these are; they may come from a transplant donor.

The V and J genes are TRBV3-1 and TRBJ2-3; TRBD2 matches at 10 bases. The CDR3 spans 17 residues. The germline V gene has CDR1 LGHDT and CDR2 YNNKEL (reference sequence). The V gene end was trimmed by 0 bases and the J gene end by 3 bases; junction bases not matched to a gene: 6. The CDR3 region is CASSQDVASGGTDTQYF. CDR3 nucleotides: TGTGCCAGCAGCCAAGATGTGGCTAGCGGGGGTACAGATACGCAGTATTTT.

This clonotype was counted a few times. This chain links TRBV9 with TRBJ1-1; D gene unclear. This CDR3 comprises 13 residues. The V end lost 0 bases, the J end lost 0 bases, and 3 bases lay between the germline ends. Germline V gives CDR1 SGDLS, CDR2 YYNGEE. CDR3 residues: CASSVAVNTEAFF. In DNA, the CDR3 is TGTGCCAGCAGCGTAGCAGTGAACACTGAAGCTTTCTTT.

This clonotype appeared a few times. The rearrangement uses TRBV6-1 and TRBJ2-2, with D tentatively TRBD1 (6 bases). The CDR3 is 15 amino acids. V was pared by 7 bases and J by 5 bases, with 17 bases between. Germline CDR1 is MNHNS and CDR2 is SASEGT. DNA of the CDR3: TGTGCCAGCAATAAAAACAGGGAGAGGACCGGGGAGCTGTTTTTT. Encoded protein: CASNKNRERTGELFF.

This clonotype has ten or more counts. This chain uses TRBV12-3 or TRBV12-4 with TRBJ1-1; tentatively, D is TRBD1 (5 bases). The CDR3 length is 15 residues. V gave up 6 bases and J gave up 0 bases, with 14 bases separating them. CDR3 protein: CASSRQLLMNTEAFF. CDR3 DNA: TGTGCCAGCAGCCGACAGCTACTTATGAACACTGAAGCTTTCTTT.

This clonotype was counted only a few times. The chain joins TRBV20-1 to TRBJ2-7, with D possibly TRBD2 on 5 matching bases. Germline V gives CDR1 DFQATT, CDR2 SNEGSKA (reference sequence). The V gene lost 1 base and the J gene lost 3 bases, with 13 bases spanning the gap. CDR3 length: 14 amino acids. CDR3 DNA sequence: TGCAGTGCTAGAGTCCCTAGCCCGATCTACGAGCAGTACTTC. Protein sequence: CSARVPSPIYEQYF.

This clonotype was recorded many times. The rearrangement joins TRBV5-1 to TRBJ1-1, with a weak D call TRBD1 (5 bases). CDR1 is SGHRS and CDR2 is YFSETQ in the germline V gene. The CDR3 has 16 residues. Deletions cut 2 bases from V and 1 base from J, with 15 bases between. The CDR3 spells CASSLNWGSQNTEAFF. As DNA, the CDR3 is TGCGCCAGCAGCTTAAACTGGGGGTCCCAGAACACTGAAGCTTTCTTT. The whole variable domain, filled in from reference TRBV5-1 and TRBJ1-1, reads KAGVTQTPRYLIKTRGQQVTLSCSPISGHRSVSWYQQTPGQGLQFLFEYFSETQRNKGNFPGRFSGRQFSNSRSEMNVSTLELGDSALYLCASSLNWGSQNTEAFFGQGTRLTVV.

In its sample, this clonotype ranks as medium-sized. The chain combines TRBV7-2 with TRBJ1-2; 9 bases line up with TRBD1. The CDR3 has 13 amino acids. The germline V gene encodes CDR1 SGHTA and CDR2 FQGNSA. The J segment lost 5 bases and the V segment lost 4 bases, leaving 2 bases of the junction unmatched. In DNA form, the CDR3 reads TGTGCCAGCAGCTCCGGACAGGGGTATGGCTACACCTTC. This sequence encodes CASSSGQGYGYTF.

This clonotype was detected once. A much larger clone sits a single nucleotide away, making a read error possible. This chain's CDR3 is CASSFTSGSTDTHYF. The DNA for the CDR3 is TGTGCCAGCAGTTTTACTAGCGGGAGCACAGATACGCACTATTTT. The chain employs TRBV27 and TRBJ2-3; 11 bases align to TRBD2. Germline loops: CDR1 MNHEY, CDR2 SMNVEV (reference sequence). CDR3 size: 15 residues.

In its sample, this clonotype was seen many times. V usage is TRBV7-6 and J usage is TRBJ2-1, with TRBD2 matching over 9 bases. Trimming took 3 bases from V and 10 from J; bases not matched to a gene: 7. The germline CDR1 and CDR2 sequences are SGHVS and FNYEAQ. CDR3 length equals 14 residues. The CDR3 DNA sequence: TGTGCCAGCAGCTTTGGGACTAGCCCTCCCGAGCAGTTCTTC. It encodes CASSFGTSPPEQFF.

There are many counts of this clonotype. The V and J genes are TRBV5-5 and TRBJ2-1; 11 bases are a match to TRBD1. V dropped 3 bases and J dropped 2; count of bases not matched to a gene: 1. Per the germline V gene, CDR1 is SGHKS and CDR2 is YYEKEE (reference sequence). CDR3 length: 15 residues. The CDR3 loop is CASSWGQGAYNEQFF. DNA for the CDR3: TGTGCCAGCAGCTGGGGACAGGGGGCCTACAATGAGCAGTTCTTC.

This clonotype was picked up many times. The V call is TRBV28, the J call TRBJ1-1; 7 bases match TRBD1. Germline CDR1 reads MDHEN; CDR2 reads SYDVKM. V lost 6 bases and J lost 5; bases outside the gene matches: 3. This CDR3 has 12 amino acids. DNA of the CDR3: TGTGCCAGCAGCCTGACAGGGACTGAAGCTTTCTTT. It yields the protein CASSLTGTEAFF.

This chain joins TRBV20-1 and TRBJ2-3; D gene ambiguous. CDR1 is DFQATT, CDR2 SNEGSKA, per germline (reference sequence). CDR3 size: 13 residues. With 3 bases removed from V and 6 bases from J, the gap between germline ends came to 13 bases. CDR3: CSASLPTMDTQYF. CDR3 nucleotide sequence: TGCAGTGCTAGTCTCCCCACAATGGATACGCAGTATTTT.

Ten or more counts support this clonotype. The rearrangement joins TRBV5-1 to TRBJ2-1, with TRBD1 as a possible D gene (6 bases). Germline CDR1 reads SGHRS; CDR2 reads YFSETQ. Trimming shortened V by 2 bases and J by 8 bases, and 8 bases separated the two germline ends. This CDR3 is built from 12 residues. The CDR3 DNA reads TGCGCCAGCAGCTTTAACAGGGATGAGCAGTTCTTC. Residues: CASSFNRDEQFF.